This T cell receptor (beta chain) was retrieved from a study of blood T cells in healthy people across ages. As to this clonotype: Its antigen remains unknown.

General study results and limits: Naive and antigen-experienced cells were not separated, limiting conclusive comparison.

Germline-derived CDR1 and CDR2 are MGHRA and YSYEKL. The CDR3 extends over 16 amino acids. The germline V and J ends were trimmed by 1 base and 1 base, with 13 bases remaining between them. Alongside a J-beta primer mix, a sample-barcoded 5' primer served in a second PCR lasting about 7 to 11 cycles. TCRdb used MiXCR to reprocess the 5' RACE reads, holding one entry per CDR3 protein. This sample yields 1.2 million to 1.5 million distinct CDR3 sequences, of which around 59% are seen a single time; over 5.5% belongs to the top ten. V gene TRBV4-1 combines with J gene TRBJ1-2; weak D call: TRBD1 (5 bases). This TCR was sampled from a man aged 18 to 29 in good health. The sequenced material came from blood. The CDR3 DNA sequence: TGCGCCAGCAGCCAAGTAGTAACGGGGGGTAACTATGGCTACACCTTC. Amino acids: CASSQVVTGGNYGYTF.